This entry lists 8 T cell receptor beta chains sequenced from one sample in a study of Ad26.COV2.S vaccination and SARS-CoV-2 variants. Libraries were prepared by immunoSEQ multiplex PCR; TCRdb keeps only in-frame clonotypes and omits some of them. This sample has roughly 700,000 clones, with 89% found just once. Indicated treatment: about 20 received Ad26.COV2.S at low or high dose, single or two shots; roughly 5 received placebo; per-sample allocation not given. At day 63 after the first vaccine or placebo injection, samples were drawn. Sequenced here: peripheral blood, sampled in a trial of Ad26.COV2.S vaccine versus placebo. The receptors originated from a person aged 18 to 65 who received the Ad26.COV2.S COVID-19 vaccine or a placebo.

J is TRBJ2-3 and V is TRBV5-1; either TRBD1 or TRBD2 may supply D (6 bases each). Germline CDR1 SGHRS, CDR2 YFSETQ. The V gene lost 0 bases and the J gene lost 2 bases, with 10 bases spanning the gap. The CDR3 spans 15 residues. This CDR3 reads CASSLEQGLTDTQYF. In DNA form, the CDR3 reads TGCGCCAGCAGCTTGGAACAGGGACTCACAGATACGCAGTATTTT.

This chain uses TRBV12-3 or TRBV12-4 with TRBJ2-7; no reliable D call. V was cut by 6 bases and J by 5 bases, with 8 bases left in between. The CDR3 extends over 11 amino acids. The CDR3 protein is CASSFKDEQYF. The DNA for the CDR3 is TGTGCCAGCAGCTTCAAGGACGAGCAGTACTTC.

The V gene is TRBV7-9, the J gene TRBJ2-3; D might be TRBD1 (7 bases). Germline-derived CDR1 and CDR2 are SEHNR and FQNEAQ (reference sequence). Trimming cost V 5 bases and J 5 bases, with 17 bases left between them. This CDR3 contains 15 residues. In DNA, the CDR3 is TGTGCCAGCAGCCCTCCAGGGGGGTTCGTAGATACGCAGTATTTT. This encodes CASSPPGGFVDTQYF.

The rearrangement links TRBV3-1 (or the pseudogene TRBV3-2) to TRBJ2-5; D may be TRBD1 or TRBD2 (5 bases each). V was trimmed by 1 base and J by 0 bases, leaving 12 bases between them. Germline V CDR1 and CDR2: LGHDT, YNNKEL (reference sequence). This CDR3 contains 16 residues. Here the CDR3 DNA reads TGTGCCAGCAGCCAAGGGCTAGGGACGTACCAAGAGACCCAGTACTTC. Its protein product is CASSQGLGTYQETQYF.

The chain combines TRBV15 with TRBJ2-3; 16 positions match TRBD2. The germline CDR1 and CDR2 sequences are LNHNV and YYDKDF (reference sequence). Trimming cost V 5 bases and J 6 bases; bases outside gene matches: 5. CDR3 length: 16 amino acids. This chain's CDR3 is CATSEGLAGGSDTQYF. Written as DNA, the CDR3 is TGTGCCACCAGCGAGGGACTAGCGGGAGGGAGCGATACGCAGTATTTT.

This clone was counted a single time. The CDR3 loop is CASSNGGGGRNTEAFF. As DNA, the CDR3 is TGTGCCAGCAGTAACGGGGGAGGGGGAAGGAACACTGAAGCTTTCTTT. The chain carries TRBV6-6 and TRBJ1-1, with D perhaps TRBD1 (6 bases). CDR3 size: 16 residues. Germline CDR1 MNHNY, CDR2 SVGAGI (reference sequence). The germline V and J ends were trimmed by 5 bases and 1 base, with 17 bases remaining between them.

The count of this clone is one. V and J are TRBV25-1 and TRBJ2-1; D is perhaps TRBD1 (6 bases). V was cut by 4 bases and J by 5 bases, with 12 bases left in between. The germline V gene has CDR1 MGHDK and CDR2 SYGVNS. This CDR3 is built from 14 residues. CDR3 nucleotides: TGTGCCAGCAGTGCTGGGCAGGGGAACAATGAGCAGTTCTTC. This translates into CASSAGQGNNEQFF.

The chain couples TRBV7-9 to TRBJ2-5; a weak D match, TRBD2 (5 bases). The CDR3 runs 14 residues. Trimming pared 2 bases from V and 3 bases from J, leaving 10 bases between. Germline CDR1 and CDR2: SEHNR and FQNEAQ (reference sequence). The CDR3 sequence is CASSLFWGEETQYF. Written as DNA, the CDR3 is TGTGCCAGCAGCTTATTTTGGGGAGAAGAGACCCAGTACTTC. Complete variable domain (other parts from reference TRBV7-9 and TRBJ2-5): DTGVSQNPRHKITKRGQNVTFRCDPISEHNRLYWYRQTLGQGPEFLTYFQNEAQLEKSRLLSDRFSAERPKGSFSTLEIQRTEQGDSAMYLCASSLFWGEETQYFGPGTRLLVL.